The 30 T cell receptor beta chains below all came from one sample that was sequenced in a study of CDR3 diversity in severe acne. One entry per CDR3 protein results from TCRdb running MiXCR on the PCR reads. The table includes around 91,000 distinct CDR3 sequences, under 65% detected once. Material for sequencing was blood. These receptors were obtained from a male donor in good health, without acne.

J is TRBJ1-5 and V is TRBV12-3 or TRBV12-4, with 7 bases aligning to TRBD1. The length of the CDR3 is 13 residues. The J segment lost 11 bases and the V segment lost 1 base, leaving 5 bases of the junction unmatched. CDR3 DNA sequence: TGTGCCAGCAGTTTAGGACAGGGTCTAGCCCAGCATTTT. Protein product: CASSLGQGLAQHF.

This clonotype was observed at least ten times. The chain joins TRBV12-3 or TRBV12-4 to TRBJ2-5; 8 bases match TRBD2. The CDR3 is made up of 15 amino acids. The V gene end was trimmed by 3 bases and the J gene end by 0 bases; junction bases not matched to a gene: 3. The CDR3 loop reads CASSFGRGDQETQYF. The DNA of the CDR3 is TGTGCCAGCAGTTTCGGGCGGGGGGACCAAGAGACCCAGTACTTC.

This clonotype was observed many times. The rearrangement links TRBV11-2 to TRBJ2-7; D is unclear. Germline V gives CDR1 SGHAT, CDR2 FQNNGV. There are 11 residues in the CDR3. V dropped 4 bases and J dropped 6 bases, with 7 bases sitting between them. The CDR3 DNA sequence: TGTGCCAGCAGCTCTAGAAGCGAGCAGTACTTC. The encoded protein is CASSSRSEQYF.

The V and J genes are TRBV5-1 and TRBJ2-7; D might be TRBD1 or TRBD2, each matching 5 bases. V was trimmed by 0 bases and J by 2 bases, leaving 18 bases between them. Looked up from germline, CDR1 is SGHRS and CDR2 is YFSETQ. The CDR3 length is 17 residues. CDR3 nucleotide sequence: TGCGCCAGCAGCTTGGCCAGGAAGGGGAGAAATACCTACGAGCAGTACTTC. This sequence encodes CASSLARKGRNTYEQYF.

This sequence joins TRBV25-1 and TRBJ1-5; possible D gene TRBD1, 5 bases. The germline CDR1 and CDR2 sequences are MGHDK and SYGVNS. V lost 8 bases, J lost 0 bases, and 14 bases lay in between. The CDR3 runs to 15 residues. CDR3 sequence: CASRGLGASNQPQHF. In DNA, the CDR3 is TGTGCCAGCCGGGGCCTCGGGGCTAGCAATCAGCCCCAGCATTTT.

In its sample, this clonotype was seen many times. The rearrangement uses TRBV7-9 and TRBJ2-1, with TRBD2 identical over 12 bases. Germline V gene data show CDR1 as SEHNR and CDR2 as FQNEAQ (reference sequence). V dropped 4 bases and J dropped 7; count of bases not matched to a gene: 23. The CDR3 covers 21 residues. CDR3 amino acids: CASSSGSRWLAGGPPPNEQFF. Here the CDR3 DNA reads TGTGCCAGCAGCTCAGGGTCCCGGTGGCTAGCGGGGGGGCCCCCACCTAATGAGCAGTTCTTC.

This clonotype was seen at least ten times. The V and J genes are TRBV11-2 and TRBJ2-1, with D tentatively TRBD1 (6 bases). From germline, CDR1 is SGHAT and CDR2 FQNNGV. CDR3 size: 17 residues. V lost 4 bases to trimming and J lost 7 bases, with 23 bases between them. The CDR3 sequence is CASSSSSLGQTTNEQFF. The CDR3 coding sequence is TGTGCCAGCAGCTCCAGTTCTTTAGGACAGACTACTAATGAGCAGTTCTTC.

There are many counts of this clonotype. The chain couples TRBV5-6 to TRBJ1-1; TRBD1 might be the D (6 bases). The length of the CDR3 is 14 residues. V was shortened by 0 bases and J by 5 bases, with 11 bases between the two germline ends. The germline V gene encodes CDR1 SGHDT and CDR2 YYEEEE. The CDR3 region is CASSLATGYTEAFF. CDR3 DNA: TGTGCCAGCAGCTTGGCCACAGGGTATACTGAAGCTTTCTTT.

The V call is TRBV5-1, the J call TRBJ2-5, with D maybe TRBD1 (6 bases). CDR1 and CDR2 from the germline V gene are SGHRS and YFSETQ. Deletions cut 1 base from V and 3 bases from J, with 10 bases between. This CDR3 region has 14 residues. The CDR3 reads CASSLSGTKETQYF. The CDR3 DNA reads TGCGCCAGCAGCTTGTCCGGGACAAAAGAGACCCAGTACTTC. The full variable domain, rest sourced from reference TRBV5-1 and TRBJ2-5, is KAGVTQTPRYLIKTRGQQVTLSCSPISGHRSVSWYQQTPGQGLQFLFEYFSETQRNKGNFPGRFSGRQFSNSRSEMNVSTLELGDSALYLCASSLSGTKETQYFGPGTRLLVL.

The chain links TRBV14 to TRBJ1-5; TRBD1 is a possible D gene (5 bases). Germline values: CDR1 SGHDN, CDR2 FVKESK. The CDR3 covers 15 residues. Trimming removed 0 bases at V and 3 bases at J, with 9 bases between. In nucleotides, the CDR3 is TGTGCCAGCAGCCAAGAATGGGACTACAATCAGCCCCAGCATTTT. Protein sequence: CASSQEWDYNQPQHF. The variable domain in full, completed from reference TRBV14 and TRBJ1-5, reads EAGVTQFPSHSVIEKGQTVTLRCDPISGHDNLYWYRRVMGKEIKFLLHFVKESKQDESGMPNNRFLAERTGGTYSTLKVQPAELEDSGVYFCASSQEWDYNQPQHFGDGTRLSIL.

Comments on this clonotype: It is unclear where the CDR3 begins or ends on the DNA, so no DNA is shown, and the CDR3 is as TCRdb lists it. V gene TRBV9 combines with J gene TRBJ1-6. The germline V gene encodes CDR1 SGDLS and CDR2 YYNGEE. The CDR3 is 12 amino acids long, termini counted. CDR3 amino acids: CASSKLWLHLRF.

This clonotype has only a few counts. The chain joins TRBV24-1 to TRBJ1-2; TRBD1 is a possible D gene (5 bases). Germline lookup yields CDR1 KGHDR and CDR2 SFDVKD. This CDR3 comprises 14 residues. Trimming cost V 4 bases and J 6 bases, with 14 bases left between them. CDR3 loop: CATSDLAQVHGYTF. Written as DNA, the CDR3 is TGTGCCACCAGTGACCTCGCACAGGTCCATGGCTACACCTTC.

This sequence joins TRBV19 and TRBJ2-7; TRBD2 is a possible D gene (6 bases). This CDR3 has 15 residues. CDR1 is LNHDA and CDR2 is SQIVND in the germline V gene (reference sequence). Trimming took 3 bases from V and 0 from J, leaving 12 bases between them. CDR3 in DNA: TGTGCCAGTAGTATCCCGGGCGGGGCCTCCTACGAGCAGTACTTC. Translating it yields CASSIPGGASYEQYF.

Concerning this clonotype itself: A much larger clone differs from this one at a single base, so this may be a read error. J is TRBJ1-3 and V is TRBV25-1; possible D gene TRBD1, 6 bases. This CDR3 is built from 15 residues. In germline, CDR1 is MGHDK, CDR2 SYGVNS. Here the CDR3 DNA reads TGTGCCGGCAGTGACAGGAAAACCTCTGGAAACACCATATATTTT. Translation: CAGSDRKTSGNTIYF.

The CDR3 here is CASSMGTKEKLFF. As DNA, the CDR3 is TGTGCCAGTAGTATGGGGACAAAAGAAAAACTGTTTTTT. The V gene is TRBV19, the J gene TRBJ1-4, with a tentative D call TRBD1 (6 bases). CDR1 LNHDA and CDR2 SQIVND come from the germline V gene (reference sequence). This CDR3 is 13 amino acids long. V lost 3 bases and J 8 bases, leaving 10 bases between the germline ends.

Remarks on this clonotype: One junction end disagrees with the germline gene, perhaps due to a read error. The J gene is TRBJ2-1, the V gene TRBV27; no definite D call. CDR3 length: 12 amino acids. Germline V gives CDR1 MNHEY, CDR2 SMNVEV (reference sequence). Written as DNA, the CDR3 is TGTGCCAGCGGTTTAGACGTCAATGAGCAGTTCTTC. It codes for CASGLDVNEQFF.

The CDR3 region has the DNA TGCGCCAGCACCCCCCTGGCGGGGGATGAGCAGTTCTTC. Its protein is CASTPLAGDEQFF. This chain uses TRBV5-1 with TRBJ2-1, with 7 bases lining up with TRBD2. V lost 6 bases and J lost 8; bases outside the gene matches: 8. The CDR3 loop spans 13 amino acids. The germline gives CDR1 SGHRS, CDR2 YFSETQ.

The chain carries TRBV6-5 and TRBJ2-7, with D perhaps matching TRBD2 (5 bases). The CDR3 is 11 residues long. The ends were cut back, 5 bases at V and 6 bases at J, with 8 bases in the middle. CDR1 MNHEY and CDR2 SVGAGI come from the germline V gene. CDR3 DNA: TGTGCCAGCAGTCAACTAGGCGAGCAGTACTTC. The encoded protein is CASSQLGEQYF.

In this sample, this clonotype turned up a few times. CDR3 bases: TGCAGTGCTAGGGGACTAGCGGGGGGACCCTACGAGCAGTACTTC. This codes for CSARGLAGGPYEQYF. The V call is TRBV20-1, the J call TRBJ2-7; 15 nucleotides match TRBD2. The CDR3 contains 15 residues. Germline V gene lookup returns CDR1 DFQATT and CDR2 SNEGSKA (reference sequence). After removal of 3 bases from V and 2 bases from J, the junction contained 2 bases not matched to a gene.

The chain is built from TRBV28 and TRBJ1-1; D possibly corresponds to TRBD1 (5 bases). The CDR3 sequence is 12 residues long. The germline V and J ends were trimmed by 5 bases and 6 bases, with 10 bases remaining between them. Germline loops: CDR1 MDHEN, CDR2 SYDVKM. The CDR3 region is CASSPRVAEAFF. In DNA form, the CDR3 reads TGTGCCAGCAGTCCCAGGGTAGCTGAAGCTTTCTTT.

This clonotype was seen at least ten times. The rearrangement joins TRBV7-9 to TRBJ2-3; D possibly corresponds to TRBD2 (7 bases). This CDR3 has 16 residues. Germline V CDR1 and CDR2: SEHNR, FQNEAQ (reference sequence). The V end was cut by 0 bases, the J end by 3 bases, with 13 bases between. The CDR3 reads CASSLAGGATTDTQYF. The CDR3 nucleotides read TGTGCCAGCAGCTTAGCGGGGGGGGCGACAACAGATACGCAGTATTTT.

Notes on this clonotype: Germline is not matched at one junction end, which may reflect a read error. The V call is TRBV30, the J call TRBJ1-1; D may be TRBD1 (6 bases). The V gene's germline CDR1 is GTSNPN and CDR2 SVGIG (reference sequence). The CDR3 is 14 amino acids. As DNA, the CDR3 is TGTGCCTGGATGAGTGTGGGACAACGCGCTGAAGCTCTCTTT. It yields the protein CAWMSVGQRAEALF.

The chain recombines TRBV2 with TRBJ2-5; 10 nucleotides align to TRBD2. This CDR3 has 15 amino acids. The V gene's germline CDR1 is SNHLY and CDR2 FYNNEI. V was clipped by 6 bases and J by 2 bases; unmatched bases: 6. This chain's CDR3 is CASSPGLAIQETQYF. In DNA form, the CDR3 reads TGTGCCAGCAGCCCGGGACTAGCGATTCAAGAGACCCAGTACTTC.

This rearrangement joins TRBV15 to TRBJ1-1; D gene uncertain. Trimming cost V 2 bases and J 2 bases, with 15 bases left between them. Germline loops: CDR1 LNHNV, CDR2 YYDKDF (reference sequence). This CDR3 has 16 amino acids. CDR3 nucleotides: TGTGCCACCAGCAGATTGCGACTTGAGGGAAACACTGAAGCTTTCTTT. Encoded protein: CATSRLRLEGNTEAFF.

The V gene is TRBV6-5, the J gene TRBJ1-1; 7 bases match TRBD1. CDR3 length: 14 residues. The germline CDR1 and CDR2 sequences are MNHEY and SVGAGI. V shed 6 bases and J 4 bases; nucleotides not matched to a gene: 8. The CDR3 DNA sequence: TGTGCCAGCAGCCAGACAGGGTCGGGCACTGAAGCTTTCTTT. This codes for CASSQTGSGTEAFF.

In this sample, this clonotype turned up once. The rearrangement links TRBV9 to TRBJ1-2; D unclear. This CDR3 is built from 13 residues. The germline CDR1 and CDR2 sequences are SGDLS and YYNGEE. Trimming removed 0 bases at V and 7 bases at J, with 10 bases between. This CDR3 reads CASSVEGAGGYTF. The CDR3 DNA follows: TGTGCCAGCAGCGTAGAGGGCGCGGGTGGCTACACCTTC.

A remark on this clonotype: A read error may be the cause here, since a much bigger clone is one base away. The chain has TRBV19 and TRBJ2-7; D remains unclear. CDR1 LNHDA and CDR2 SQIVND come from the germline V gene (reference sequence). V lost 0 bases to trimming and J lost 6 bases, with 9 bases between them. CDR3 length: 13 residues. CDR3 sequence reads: CASSIDAASEQYF. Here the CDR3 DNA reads TGTGCCAGTAGTATAGATGCGGCCAGCGAGCAGTACTTC. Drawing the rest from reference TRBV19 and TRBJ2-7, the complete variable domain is DGGITQSPKYLFRKEGQNVTLSCEQNLNHDAMYWYRQDPGQGLRLIYYSQIVNDFQKGDIAEGYSVSREKKESFPLTVTSAQKNPTAFYLCASSIDAASEQYFGPGTRLTVT.

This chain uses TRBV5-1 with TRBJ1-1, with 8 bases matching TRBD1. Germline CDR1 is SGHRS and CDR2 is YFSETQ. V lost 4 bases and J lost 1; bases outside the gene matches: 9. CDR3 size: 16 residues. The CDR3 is CASSEPGQVKNTEAFF. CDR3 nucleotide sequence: TGCGCCAGCAGCGAACCGGGACAGGTAAAGAACACTGAAGCTTTCTTT.

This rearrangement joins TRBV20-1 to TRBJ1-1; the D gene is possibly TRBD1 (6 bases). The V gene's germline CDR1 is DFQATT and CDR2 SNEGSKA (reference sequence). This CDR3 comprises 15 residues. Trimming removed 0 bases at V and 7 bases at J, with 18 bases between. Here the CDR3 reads CSAREGAGVVVEAFF. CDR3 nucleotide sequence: TGCAGTGCTAGAGAGGGGGCAGGGGTGGTTGTTGAAGCTTTCTTT.

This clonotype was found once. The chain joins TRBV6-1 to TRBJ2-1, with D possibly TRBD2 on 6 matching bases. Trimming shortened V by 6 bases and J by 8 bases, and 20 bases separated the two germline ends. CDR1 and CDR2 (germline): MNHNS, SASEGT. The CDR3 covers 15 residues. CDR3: CASRANTGGRDEQFF. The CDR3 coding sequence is TGTGCCAGCAGGGCAAACACCGGGGGTAGGGATGAGCAGTTCTTC.